This TCR beta chain is drawn from a study of blood T cells in healthy people across ages. The V gene end was trimmed by 1 base and the J gene end by 6 bases; junction bases not matched to a gene: 14. The CDR3 contains 16 residues. In germline, CDR1 is SQVTM, CDR2 ANQGSEA. With a J-beta primer mix and a sample-barcoded 5' primer, a second PCR ran about 7 to 12 cycles. TCRdb independently ran MiXCR on the 5' RACE reads; one entry per CDR3 protein. The data show more than 800,000 distinct CDR3 sequences, roughly 45% seen once. The sequence was obtained from a woman aged 60-70 years in good health. The sample comprised blood. The V call is TRBV29-1, the J call TRBJ1-1, with 7 bases matching TRBD1. CDR3 nucleotide sequence: TGCAGCGTTGAAGGGTACGTTGAGGGGGCGCTTCCTGAAGCTTTCTTT. It specifies CSVEGYVEGALPEAFF.